A single sample gave rise to the 14 T cell receptor beta chains below, sequenced in a study of T-cell memory formation after mild COVID-19. TCRdb independently ran MiXCR on the 5' RACE reads; one entry per CDR3 protein. Of under 250,000 distinct CDR3 sequences listed, approximately 10% were seen once; the top ten hold 20% to 25%. Sequencing input: PBMCs or a T cell subset sorted from them (not recorded which). These TCRs come from a man aged 18 to 30 who had mild COVID-19 (a few samples of this study predate the infection). Cell type and time point are not known.

The genes are TRBV6-2 or TRBV6-3 and TRBJ2-7; 8 bases match TRBD2. The trim removed 0 bases at V and 7 bases at J, leaving 2 bases unmatched. CDR3 length: 13 amino acids. Germline V gene sequence: CDR1 MNHEY, CDR2 SVGEGT. CDR3 sequence reads: CASSYSGTSEQYF. CDR3 in DNA: TGTGCCAGCAGTTACTCCGGGACTAGTGAGCAGTACTTC.

This clonotype was observed at least ten times. V and J are TRBV10-3 and TRBJ2-5; 12 bases are a match to TRBD2. Germline V gives CDR1 ENHRY, CDR2 SYGVKD. Unmatched junction bases numbered 7, after V lost 10 bases and J lost 1 base. There are 15 residues in the CDR3. Written as DNA, the CDR3 is TGTGCCAGCCTCCCTAGCGGGGGGGCCCAAGAGACCCAGTACTTC. Protein: CASLPSGGAQETQYF.

The J gene is TRBJ1-1, the V gene TRBV12-5, with 9 bases lining up with TRBD1. This CDR3 contains 14 residues. CDR1 LGHNT and CDR2 FRNRAP come from the germline V gene. Trimming at V came to 3 bases and at J to 4 bases, leaving 3 bases not matched to a gene. The CDR3 bases are TGTGCTAGTGGTTTTGGGACAGGGATCACTGAAGCTTTCTTT. This sequence encodes CASGFGTGITEAFF.

This clonotype showed up just a few times. V is TRBV28 and J is TRBJ1-1; D gene uncertain. CDR1 MDHEN and CDR2 SYDVKM come from the germline V gene. The CDR3 is 12 amino acids. V lost 4 bases, J lost 6 bases, and 9 bases lay in between. CDR3 sequence reads: CASSSATPEAFF. CDR3 nucleotides: TGTGCCAGCAGTTCCGCCACCCCTGAAGCTTTCTTT.

In this sample, this clonotype turned up many times. This chain uses TRBV12-3 or TRBV12-4 with TRBJ1-2, with D unresolved. The ends were cut back, 4 bases at V and 7 bases at J, with 19 bases in the middle. The CDR3 totals 15 residues. This CDR3 is CASSSIFLSSRGYTF. CDR3 DNA sequence: TGTGCCAGCAGTTCGATTTTTCTCTCCTCGCGTGGCTACACCTTC.

This clonotype was seen only a few times. The V call is TRBV20-1, the J call TRBJ1-4, with 7 positions matching TRBD1. J was trimmed by 7 bases and V by 5 bases; bases with no gene match: 10. Per the germline V gene, CDR1 is DFQATT and CDR2 is SNEGSKA (reference sequence). This CDR3 comprises 14 residues. This CDR3 is CSAAQGGSAEKLFF. The CDR3 nucleotides are TGCAGTGCTGCCCAGGGGGGCAGTGCTGAAAAACTGTTTTTT.

The table lists this clonotype with a few counts. The V call is TRBV5-6, the J call TRBJ2-3; the match to TRBD1 covers 7 bases. Germline loops: CDR1 SGHDT, CDR2 YYEEEE. The length of the CDR3 is 15 residues. J lost 6 bases, V lost 5 bases, and 12 bases had no gene match. The chain's CDR3 is CASRDQTGRIDTQYF. CDR3 sequence (DNA): TGTGCCAGCAGGGACCAGACAGGGAGAATCGATACGCAGTATTTT.

Many counts were recorded for this clonotype. The chain joins TRBV5-1 to TRBJ2-2; D is uncertain. V shed 6 bases and J shed 6 bases, with 15 bases lying between them. This CDR3 region has 14 residues. Germline lookup yields CDR1 SGHRS and CDR2 YFSETQ. CDR3 DNA sequence: TGCGCCAGCAACCGAGTCCCGGGCTCCGGGGAGCTGTTTTTT. Protein: CASNRVPGSGELFF.

This chain links TRBV20-1 with TRBJ1-6, with D possibly being TRBD1 (6 bases). Germline V gives CDR1 DFQATT, CDR2 SNEGSKA (reference sequence). The CDR3 runs to 16 residues. V was trimmed by 2 bases and J by 7 bases, leaving 18 bases between them. CDR3 sequence: CSARHPGQSFNSPLHF. CDR3 DNA: TGCAGTGCTAGACATCCTGGACAGAGCTTCAATTCACCCCTCCACTTT.

The rearrangement links TRBV5-1 to TRBJ2-5; D remains unclear. Between the trimmed V and J ends, which lost 5 bases and 5 bases, there was a span of 7 bases. Germline CDR1 and CDR2: SGHRS and YFSETQ. The CDR3 loop spans 11 amino acids. CDR3 residues: CASRLSETQYF. The CDR3 DNA reads as TGCGCCAGCAGGCTTAGTGAGACCCAGTACTTC.

Ten or more counts support this clonotype. The chain has TRBV20-1 and TRBJ2-7; TRBD2 matches 7 bases. Germline loops: CDR1 DFQATT, CDR2 SNEGSKA (reference sequence). V dropped 1 base and J dropped 3; count of bases not matched to a gene: 0. The length of the CDR3 is 12 residues. This chain's CDR3 is CSARGTSYEQYF. CDR3 DNA: TGCAGTGCTAGAGGGACTAGCTACGAGCAGTACTTC.

This clonotype has only a few counts. This sequence joins TRBV27 and TRBJ2-2; D is unresolved. The CDR3 sequence is 13 residues long. Trimming removed 4 bases at V and 4 bases at J, with 7 bases between. Germline V gives CDR1 MNHEY, CDR2 SMNVEV (reference sequence). CDR3 bases: TGTGCCAGCAGTTCCCCGATCACCGGGGAGCTGTTTTTT. Translated: CASSSPITGELFF.

This chain connects TRBV4-3 to TRBJ2-7, with 9 bases matching TRBD1. The V gene's germline CDR1 is LGHNA and CDR2 YSLEER. The CDR3 sequence is 14 residues long. The ends lost 3 bases at V and 2 bases at J; junction bases unmatched: 2. The CDR3 DNA reads TGCGCCAGCAGCCAGGGGACAGGGACCTACGAGCAGTACTTC. It specifies CASSQGTGTYEQYF.

The V gene is TRBV20-1, the J gene TRBJ2-5, with 14 bases fitting TRBD2. The CDR3 spans 15 residues. Germline CDR1 DFQATT, CDR2 SNEGSKA (reference sequence). V dropped 1 base and J dropped 5; count of bases not matched to a gene: 3. CDR3 amino acids: CSARGLAGGRETQYF. Written as DNA, the CDR3 is TGCAGTGCTAGAGGACTAGCGGGGGGGCGCGAGACCCAGTACTTC.